In its sample, the clone carrying this T cell receptor beta chain was seen a few times. Its antigen is not known. CDR3 size: 12 residues. The V and J ends lost 7 bases and 2 bases respectively, with 9 bases between them. Germline V gives CDR1 SQVTM, CDR2 ANQGSEA. This specimen belongs to a study of early T cells in non-severe SARS-CoV-2 infection. Study-wide results and limits: Anti-spike CD8 responses were favored in VDJdb matching, and private and CD4 specificities were missed.

TCRdb independently ran MiXCR on the 5' RACE reads; one entry per CDR3 protein. The repertoire holds about 100,000 distinct CDR3 sequences, with about 13% as singletons. Source material: whole blood. This rearrangement joins TRBV29-1 to TRBJ1-3; perhaps TRBD1 as D (5 bases). This clonotype was obtained from an adult who was a healthcare worker with PCR-confirmed SARS-CoV-2 infection or an uninfected control (not recorded which). Here the CDR3 DNA reads TGCAGCGCCGCCAGGGCTGGAAACACCATATATTTT. Its protein is CSAARAGNTIYF.